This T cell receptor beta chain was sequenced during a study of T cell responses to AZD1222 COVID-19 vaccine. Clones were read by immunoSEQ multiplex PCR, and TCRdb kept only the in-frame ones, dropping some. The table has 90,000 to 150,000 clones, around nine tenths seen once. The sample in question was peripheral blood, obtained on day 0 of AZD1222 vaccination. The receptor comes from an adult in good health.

The CDR3 loop reads CASSGLAGTDTQYF. The DNA for the CDR3 is TGTGCCAGCAGCGGACTAGCGGGGACAGATACGCAGTATTTT. The chain combines TRBV2 with TRBJ2-3; TRBD2 matches 12 bases. This CDR3 is 14 amino acids long. V lost 6 bases, J lost 3 bases, and 1 base stayed unmatched. CDR1 and CDR2 from the germline V gene are SNHLY and FYNNEI.